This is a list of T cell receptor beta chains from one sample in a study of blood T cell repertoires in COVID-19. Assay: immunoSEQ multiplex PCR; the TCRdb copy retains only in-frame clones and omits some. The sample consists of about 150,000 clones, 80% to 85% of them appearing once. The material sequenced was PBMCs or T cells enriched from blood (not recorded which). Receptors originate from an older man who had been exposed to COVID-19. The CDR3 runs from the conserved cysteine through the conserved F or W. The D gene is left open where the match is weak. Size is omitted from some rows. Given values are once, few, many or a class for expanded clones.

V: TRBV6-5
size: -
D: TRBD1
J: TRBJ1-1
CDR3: CASSYGAGGYTEAFF
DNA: TGTGCCAGCAGTTACGGGGCAGGGGGTTACACTGAAGCTTTCTTT

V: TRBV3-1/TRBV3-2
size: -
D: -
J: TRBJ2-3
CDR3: CASSQVLQGSDTQYF
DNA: TGTGCCAGCAGCCAAGTATTACAGGGATCAGATACGCAGTATTTT

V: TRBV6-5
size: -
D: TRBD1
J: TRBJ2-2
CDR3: CASSYDRGTGELFF
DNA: TGTGCCAGCAGTTACGACAGGGGGACCGGGGAGCTGTTTTTT

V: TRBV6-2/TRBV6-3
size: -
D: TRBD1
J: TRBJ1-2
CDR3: CASSVRQGGYGYTF
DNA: TGTGCCAGCAGCGTCCGACAGGGCGGGTATGGCTACACCTTC

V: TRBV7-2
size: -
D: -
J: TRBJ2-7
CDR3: CASSLAPGSYEQYF
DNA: TGTGCCAGCAGCTTAGCGCCGGGCTCCTACGAGCAGTACTTC

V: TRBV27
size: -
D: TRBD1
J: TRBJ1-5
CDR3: CASSPSTGTNQPQHF
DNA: TGTGCCAGCAGTCCCTCGACAGGGACCAATCAGCCCCAGCATTTT

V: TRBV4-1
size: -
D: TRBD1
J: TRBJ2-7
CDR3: CASSRGGTGTSYEQYF
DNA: TGCGCCAGCAGCCGAGGCGGGACAGGGACCTCCTACGAGCAGTACTTC

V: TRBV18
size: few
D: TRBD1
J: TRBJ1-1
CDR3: CASSPETGATEAFF
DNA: TGTGCCAGCTCACCTGAGACAGGGGCCACTGAAGCTTTCTTT

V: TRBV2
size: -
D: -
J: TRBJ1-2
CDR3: CASTLIRGHGYTF
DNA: TGTGCCAGCACGTTAATCAGGGGCCATGGCTACACCTTC

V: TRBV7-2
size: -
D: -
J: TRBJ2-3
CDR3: CASSLEGLRTDTQYF
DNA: TGTGCCAGCAGCTTAGAGGGACTGCGCACAGATACGCAGTATTTT

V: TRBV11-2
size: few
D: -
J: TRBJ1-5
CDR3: CASSLAIRKEGQPQHF
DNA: TGTGCCAGCAGCTTAGCGATACGAAAGGAGGGTCAGCCCCAGCATTTT

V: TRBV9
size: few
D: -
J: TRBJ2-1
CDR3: CASSPHLGAGDEQFF
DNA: TGTGCCAGCAGCCCACATCTGGGGGCAGGCGATGAGCAGTTCTTC

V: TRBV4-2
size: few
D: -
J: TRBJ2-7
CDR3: CASSQELLSYEQYF
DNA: TGTGCCAGCAGCCAAGAACTTCTTTCTTACGAGCAGTACTTC

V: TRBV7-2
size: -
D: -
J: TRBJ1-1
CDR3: CASSPPRHPQAFF
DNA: TGTGCCAGCAGCCCCCCCCGACACCCTCAAGCTTTCTTT

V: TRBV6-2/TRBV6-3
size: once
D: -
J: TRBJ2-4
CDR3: CASSSPLIAKNIQYF
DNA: TGTGCCAGCAGTTCGCCGCTAATAGCCAAAAACATTCAGTACTTC

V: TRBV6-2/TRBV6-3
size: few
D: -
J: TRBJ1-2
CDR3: CASSQARFGYTF
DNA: TGTGCCAGCAGCCAGGCGAGGTTTGGCTACACCTTC

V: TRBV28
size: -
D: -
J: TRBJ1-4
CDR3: CASSYPATNEKLFF
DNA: TGTGCCAGCAGTTATCCGGCAACTAATGAAAAACTGTTTTTT

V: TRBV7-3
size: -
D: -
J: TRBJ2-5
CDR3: CASSLMAGKETQYF
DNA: TGTGCCAGCAGCTTAATGGCAGGCAAAGAGACCCAGTACTTC

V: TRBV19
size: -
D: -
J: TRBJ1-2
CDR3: CASSISFYGYTF
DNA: TGTGCCAGTAGTATCTCGTTCTATGGCTACACCTTC

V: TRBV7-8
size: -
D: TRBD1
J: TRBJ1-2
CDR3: CASSTGGVRYGYTF
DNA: TGTGCCAGCAGCACAGGGGGCGTTCGGTATGGCTACACCTTC

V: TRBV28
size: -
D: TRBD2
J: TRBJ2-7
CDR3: CASSFHRSGGLPYEQYF
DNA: TGTGCCAGCAGTTTTCATAGAAGCGGGGGCCTCCCCTACGAGCAGTACTTC

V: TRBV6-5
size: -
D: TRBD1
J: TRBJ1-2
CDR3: CASSYPGQGLNYGYTF
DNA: TGTGCCAGCAGTTACCCGGGACAGGGTCTTAACTATGGCTACACCTTC

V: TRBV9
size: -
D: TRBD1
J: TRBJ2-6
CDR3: CASSPGTGNIVGPGANVLTF
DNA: TGTGCCAGTTCGCCCGGGACAGGGAATATAGTAGGTCCTGGGGCCAACGTCCTGACTTTC

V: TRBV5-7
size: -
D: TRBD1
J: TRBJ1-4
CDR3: CASSLIRTGNEKLFF
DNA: TGTGCCAGCAGCTTGATACGGACAGGTAATGAAAAACTGTTTTTT

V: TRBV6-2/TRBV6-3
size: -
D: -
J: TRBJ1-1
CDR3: CASSYSRDGGDTEAFF
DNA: TGTGCCAGCAGTTACTCGCGGGACGGCGGGGACACTGAAGCTTTCTTT